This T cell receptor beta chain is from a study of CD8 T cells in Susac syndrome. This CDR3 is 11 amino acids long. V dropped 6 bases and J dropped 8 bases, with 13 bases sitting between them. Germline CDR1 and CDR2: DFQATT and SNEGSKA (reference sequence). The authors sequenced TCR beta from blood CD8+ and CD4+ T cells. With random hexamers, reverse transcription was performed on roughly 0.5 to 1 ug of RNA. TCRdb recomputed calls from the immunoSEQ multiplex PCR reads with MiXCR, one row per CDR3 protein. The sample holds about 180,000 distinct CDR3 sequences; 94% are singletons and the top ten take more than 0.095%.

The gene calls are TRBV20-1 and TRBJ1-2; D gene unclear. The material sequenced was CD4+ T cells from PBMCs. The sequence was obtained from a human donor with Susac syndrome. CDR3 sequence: CSASGIEGYTF. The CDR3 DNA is TGCAGTGCGAGCGGGATAGAGGGCTACACCTTC.